This T cell receptor (beta chain) is from a study of response to subunit inactivated influenza vaccine. The study's findings and limits: Each seasonal influenza vaccination, the authors suggested, recruits few new T cells.

This clonotype showed up just a few times. No antigen is known for it. TCRdb ran MiXCR on the RT-PCR reads and lists one entry per CDR3 protein. Of around 710,000 distinct CDR3 sequences in the sample, over 11% are singletons; the top ten hold 5.5% to 8%. After removal of 6 bases from V and 6 bases from J, the junction contained 11 bases not matched to a gene. The CDR3 length is 15 residues. Germline V gene data show CDR1 as LGHDT and CDR2 as YNNKEL (reference sequence). The chain joins TRBV3-1 to TRBJ2-3, with 8 bases identical to TRBD1. This receptor was identified in a man aged 50 to 60 who received an inactivated influenza vaccine. The input for sequencing was PBMCs from blood, taken approximately 15 days before vaccination. The CDR3 DNA reads TGTGCCAGCAGGCTCTGGACAGGGATAGATGATACGCAGTATTTT. It encodes CASRLWTGIDDTQYF.